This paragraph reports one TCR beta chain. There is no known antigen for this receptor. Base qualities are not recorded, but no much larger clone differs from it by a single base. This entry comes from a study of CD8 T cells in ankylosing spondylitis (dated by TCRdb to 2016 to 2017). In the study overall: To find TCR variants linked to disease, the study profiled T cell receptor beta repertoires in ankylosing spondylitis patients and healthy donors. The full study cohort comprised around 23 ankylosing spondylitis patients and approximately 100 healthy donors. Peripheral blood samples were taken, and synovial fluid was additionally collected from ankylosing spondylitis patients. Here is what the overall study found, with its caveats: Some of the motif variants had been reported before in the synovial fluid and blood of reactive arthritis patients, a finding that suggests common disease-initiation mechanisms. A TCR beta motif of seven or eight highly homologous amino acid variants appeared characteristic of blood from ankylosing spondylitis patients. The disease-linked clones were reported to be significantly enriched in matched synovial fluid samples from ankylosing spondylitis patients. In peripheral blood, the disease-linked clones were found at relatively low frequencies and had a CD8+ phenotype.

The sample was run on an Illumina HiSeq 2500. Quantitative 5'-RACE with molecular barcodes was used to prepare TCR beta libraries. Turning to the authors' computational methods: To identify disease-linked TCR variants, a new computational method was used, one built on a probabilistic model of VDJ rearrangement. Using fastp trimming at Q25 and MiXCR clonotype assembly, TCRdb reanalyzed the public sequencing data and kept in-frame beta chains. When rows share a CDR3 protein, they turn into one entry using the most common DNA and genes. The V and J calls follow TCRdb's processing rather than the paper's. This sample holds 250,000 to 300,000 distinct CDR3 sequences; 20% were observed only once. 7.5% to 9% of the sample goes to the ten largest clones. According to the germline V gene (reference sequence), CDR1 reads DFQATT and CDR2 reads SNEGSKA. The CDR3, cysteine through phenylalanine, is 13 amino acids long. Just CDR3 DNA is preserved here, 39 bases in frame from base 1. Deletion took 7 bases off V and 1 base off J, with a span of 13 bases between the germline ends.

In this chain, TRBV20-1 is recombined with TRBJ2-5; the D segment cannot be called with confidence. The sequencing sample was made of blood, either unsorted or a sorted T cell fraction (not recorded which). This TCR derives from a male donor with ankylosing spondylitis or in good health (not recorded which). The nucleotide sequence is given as TGCAGTGGAGTAACTCCCGCCCAAGAGACCCAGTACTTC. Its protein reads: CSGVTPAQETQYF.